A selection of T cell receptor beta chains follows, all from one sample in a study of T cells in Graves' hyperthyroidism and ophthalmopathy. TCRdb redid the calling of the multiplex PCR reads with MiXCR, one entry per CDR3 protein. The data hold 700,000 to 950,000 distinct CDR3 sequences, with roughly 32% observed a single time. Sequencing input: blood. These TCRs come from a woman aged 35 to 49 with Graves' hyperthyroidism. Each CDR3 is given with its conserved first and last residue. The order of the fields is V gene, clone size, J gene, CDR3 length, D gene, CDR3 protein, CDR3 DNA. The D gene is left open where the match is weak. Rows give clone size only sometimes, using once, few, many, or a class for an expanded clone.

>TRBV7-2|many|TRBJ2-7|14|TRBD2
CASSNSGSPYEQYF
TGTGCCAGCAGCAATAGCGGGAGCCCCTACGAGCAGTACTTC
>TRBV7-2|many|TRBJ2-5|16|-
CASSPERLSGGETQYF
TGTGCCAGCAGCCCCGAAAGGCTAAGCGGAGGGGAGACCCAGTACTTC
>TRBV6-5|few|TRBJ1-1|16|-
CASSDGHILPNTEAFF
TGTGCCAGCAGTGACGGGCATATTCTGCCGAACACTGAAGCTTTCTTT
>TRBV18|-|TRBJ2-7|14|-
CASSPQEGTYEQYF
TGTGCCAGCTCACCACAAGAGGGAACCTACGAGCAGTACTTC
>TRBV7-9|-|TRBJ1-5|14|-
CASSLVVRSQPQHF
TGTGCCAGCAGTTTGGTAGTAAGGAGTCAGCCCCAGCATTTT
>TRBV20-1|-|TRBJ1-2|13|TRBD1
CSATGTGDYGYTF
TGCAGTGCCACCGGGACAGGGGACTATGGCTACACCTTC
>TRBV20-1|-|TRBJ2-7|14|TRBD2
CSAQTAGGYNEQYF
TGCAGTGCCCAGACGGCGGGAGGGTACAATGAGCAGTACTTC
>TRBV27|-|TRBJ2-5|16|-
CASRKLGGAAQETQYF
TGTGCCAGCAGGAAGCTTGGGGGGGCGGCTCAAGAGACCCAGTACTTC
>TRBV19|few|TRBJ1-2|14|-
CASRQRGNNYGYTF
TGTGCCAGTAGGCAACGAGGGAACAACTATGGCTACACCTTC
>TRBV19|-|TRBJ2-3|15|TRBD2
CASKLGSGRGDTQYF
TGTGCCAGCAAGCTTGGGAGCGGGAGAGGAGATACGCAGTATTTT
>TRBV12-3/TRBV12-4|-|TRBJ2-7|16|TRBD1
CASSLGDRTITYEQYF
TGTGCCAGCAGTTTAGGGGACAGGACCATTACCTACGAGCAGTACTTC
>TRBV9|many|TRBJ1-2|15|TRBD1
CASSVGQSILYGYTF
TGTGCCAGCAGCGTGGGACAGTCTATACTCTATGGCTACACCTTC
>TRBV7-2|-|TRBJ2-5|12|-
CASSPRQGTQYF
TGTGCCAGCAGCCCTCGACAAGGGACCCAGTACTTC
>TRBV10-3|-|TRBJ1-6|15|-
CAISESTEYNSPLHF
TGTGCCATCAGTGAGTCGACAGAGTATAATTCACCCCTCCACTTT
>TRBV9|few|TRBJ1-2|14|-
CASSVSGSGYGYTF
TGTGCCAGCAGCGTCTCAGGGTCTGGCTATGGCTACACCTTC
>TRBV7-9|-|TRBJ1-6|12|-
CASSLDGRALHF
TGTGCCAGCAGCTTGGACGGCAGGGCCCTCCACTTT
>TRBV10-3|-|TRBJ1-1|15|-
CASRPLGGPSTEAFF
TGTGCCAGCAGACCCCTCGGGGGGCCGAGCACTGAAGCTTTCTTT
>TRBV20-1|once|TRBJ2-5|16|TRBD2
CSARDLRLAGKETQYF
TGCAGTGCTAGAGATCTGAGACTAGCGGGGAAAGAGACCCAGTACTTC
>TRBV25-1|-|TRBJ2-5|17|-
CASSASDRVNPQETQYF
TGTGCCAGCAGTGCTAGCGACAGGGTTAACCCACAAGAGACCCAGTACTTC
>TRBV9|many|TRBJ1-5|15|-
CASSVGGSSNQPQHF
TGTGCCAGCAGCGTAGGGGGCAGTAGCAATCAGCCCCAGCATTTT
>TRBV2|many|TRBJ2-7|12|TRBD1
CASSRDRDEQYF
TGTGCCAGCAGTCGGGACAGAGACGAGCAGTACTTC
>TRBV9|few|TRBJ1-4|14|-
CASSVAGGSEKLFF
TGTGCCAGCAGCGTAGCTGGGGGCAGCGAAAAACTGTTTTTT
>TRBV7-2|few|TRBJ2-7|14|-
CASSLGDRYYEQYF
TGTGCCAGCAGCTTGGGGGACCGTTACTACGAGCAGTACTTC
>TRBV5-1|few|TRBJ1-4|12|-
CASSSTEKKLFF
TGCGCCAGCAGCTCCACAGAGAAAAAACTGTTTTTT